This T cell receptor beta chain was profiled in a study of T cell responses to AZD1222 COVID-19 vaccine. Study overall: Both about-4-week and about-12-week second-dose recipients were combined. Study results and caveats: Unmutated variant regions are reportedly the target of nearly half of TCRs that are spike-specific. With dominance at 160-218 and 743-854, vaccine-associated CD4 TCRs spanned spike. The study identified only five to seven AZD1222 recipients as seropositive at baseline.

A remark on this clone: Its antigen is unknown.

This CDR3 is built from 17 residues. The germline V gene has CDR1 LNHNV and CDR2 YYDKDF (reference sequence). Germline trimming cut 3 bases from V and 0 bases from J; bases unmatched to any gene: 8. Method: immunoSEQ multiplex PCR; TCRdb's copy keeps in-frame clones and lacks some. This sample has approximately 130,000 clones; less than 95% occur once, and the top ten carry around 6.9%. The receptor's source is an adult in good health. The sequences come from peripheral blood, collected on day 0 of AZD1222 vaccination. The chain couples TRBV15 to TRBJ1-3; 7 bases are a match to TRBD1. CDR3 bases: TGTGCCACCAGCAGGGACACCCCAGGGGGCTCTGGAAACACCATATATTTT. Translation: CATSRDTPGGSGNTIYF.